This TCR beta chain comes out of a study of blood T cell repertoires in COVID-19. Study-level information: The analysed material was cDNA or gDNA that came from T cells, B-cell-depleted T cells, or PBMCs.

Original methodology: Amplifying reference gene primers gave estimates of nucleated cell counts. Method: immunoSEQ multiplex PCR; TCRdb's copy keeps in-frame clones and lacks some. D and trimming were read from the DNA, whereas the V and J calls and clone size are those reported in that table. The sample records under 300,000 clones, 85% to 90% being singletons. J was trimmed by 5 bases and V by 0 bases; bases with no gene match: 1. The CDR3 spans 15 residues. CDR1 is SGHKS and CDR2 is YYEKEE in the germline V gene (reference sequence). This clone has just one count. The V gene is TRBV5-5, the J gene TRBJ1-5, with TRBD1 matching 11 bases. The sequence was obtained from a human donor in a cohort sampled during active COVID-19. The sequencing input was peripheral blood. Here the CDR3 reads CASSLGTGGYQPQHF. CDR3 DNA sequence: TGTGCCAGCAGCTTGGGGACAGGGGGCTATCAGCCCCAGCATTTT.